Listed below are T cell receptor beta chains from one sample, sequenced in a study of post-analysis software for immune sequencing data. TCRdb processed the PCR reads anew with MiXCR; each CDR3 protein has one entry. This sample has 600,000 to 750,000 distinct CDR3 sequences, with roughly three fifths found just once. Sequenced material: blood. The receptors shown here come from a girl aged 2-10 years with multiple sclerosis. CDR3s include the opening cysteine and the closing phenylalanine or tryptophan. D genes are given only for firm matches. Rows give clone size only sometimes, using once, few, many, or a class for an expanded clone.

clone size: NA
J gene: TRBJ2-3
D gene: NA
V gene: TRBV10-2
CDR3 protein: CASRDRQRTDTQYF
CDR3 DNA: TGCGCCAGCAGGGACAGACAGCGCACAGATACGCAGTATTTT

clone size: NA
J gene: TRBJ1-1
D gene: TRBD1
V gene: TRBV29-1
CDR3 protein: CSVDRTGYTEAFF
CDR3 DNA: TGCAGCGTAGACCGGACAGGGTACACTGAAGCTTTCTTT

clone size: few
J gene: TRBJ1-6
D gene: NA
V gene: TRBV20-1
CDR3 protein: CSARVGQTNSPLHF
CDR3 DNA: TGCAGTGCTAGAGTGGGGCAGACCAATTCACCCCTCCACTTT

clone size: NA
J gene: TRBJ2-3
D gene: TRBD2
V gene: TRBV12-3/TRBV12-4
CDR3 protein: CASSSLTSGNTDTQYF
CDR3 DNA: TGTGCCAGCAGTTCCCTGACTAGCGGCAACACAGATACGCAGTATTTT

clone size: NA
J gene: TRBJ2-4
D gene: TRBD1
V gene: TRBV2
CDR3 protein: CASSEGTGGGLLYF
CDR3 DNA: TGTGCCAGCAGTGAAGGGACAGGGGGGGGTTTGCTGTACTTC

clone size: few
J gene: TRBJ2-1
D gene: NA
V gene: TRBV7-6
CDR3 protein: CASSSRRQFF
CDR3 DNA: TGTGCCAGCAGCTCAAGGCGACAGTTCTTC

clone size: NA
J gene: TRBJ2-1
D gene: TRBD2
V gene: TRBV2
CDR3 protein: CASSDQAGGYNEQFF
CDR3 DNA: TGTGCCAGCAGTGATCAAGCGGGAGGGTACAATGAGCAGTTCTTC

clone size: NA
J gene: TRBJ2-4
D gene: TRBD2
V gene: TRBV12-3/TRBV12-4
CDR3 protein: CASTGLAGGLNIQYF
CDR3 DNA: TGTGCCAGCACCGGACTAGCGGGGGGACTAAACATTCAGTACTTC

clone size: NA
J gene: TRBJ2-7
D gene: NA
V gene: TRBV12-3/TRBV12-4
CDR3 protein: CASSWEVHYEQYF
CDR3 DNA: TGTGCCAGCAGCTGGGAGGTTCATTACGAGCAGTACTTC

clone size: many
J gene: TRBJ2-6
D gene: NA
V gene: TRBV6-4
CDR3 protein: CASSPRAGTGSGANVLTF
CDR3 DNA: TGTGCCAGCAGCCCGAGGGCAGGGACGGGCTCTGGGGCCAACGTCCTGACTTTC

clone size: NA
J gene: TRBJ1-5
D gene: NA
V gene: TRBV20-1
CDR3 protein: CSAGGTGLGGQPQHF
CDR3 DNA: TGCAGTGCGGGAGGAACAGGGCTAGGCGGTCAGCCCCAGCATTTT

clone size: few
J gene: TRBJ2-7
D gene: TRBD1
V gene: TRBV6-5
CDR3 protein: CASSSAGTGETYGQYF
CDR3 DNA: TGTGCCAGCAGTTCGGCCGGGACAGGGGAAACCTACGGGCAGTACTTC

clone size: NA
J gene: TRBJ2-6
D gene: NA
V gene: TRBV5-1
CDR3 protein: CASSLEPTPRSGANVLTF
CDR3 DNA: TGCGCCAGCAGCTTGGAGCCAACCCCACGCTCTGGGGCCAACGTCCTGACTTTC

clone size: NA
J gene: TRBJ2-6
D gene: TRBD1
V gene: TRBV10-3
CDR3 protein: CAIRERDRGPSGANVLTF
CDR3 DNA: TGTGCCATCAGAGAACGGGACAGGGGGCCCTCTGGGGCCAACGTCCTGACTTTC

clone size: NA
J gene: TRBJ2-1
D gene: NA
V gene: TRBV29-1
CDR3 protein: CSAAGNEQFF
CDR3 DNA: TGCAGCGCGGCCGGCAATGAGCAGTTCTTC

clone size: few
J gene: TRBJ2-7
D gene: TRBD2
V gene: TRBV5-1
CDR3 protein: CASRTTSGSSEQYF
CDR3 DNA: TGCGCCAGCAGGACGACTAGCGGGAGTAGCGAGCAGTACTTC

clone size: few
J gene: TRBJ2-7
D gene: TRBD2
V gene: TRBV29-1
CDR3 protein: CSVVLAGVTYEQYF
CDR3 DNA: TGCAGCGTAGTACTAGCGGGAGTGACCTACGAGCAGTACTTC

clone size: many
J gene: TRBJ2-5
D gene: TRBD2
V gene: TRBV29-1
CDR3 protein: CSVGLAGVPETQYF
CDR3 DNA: TGCAGCGTGGGACTAGCGGGAGTACCAGAGACCCAGTACTTC

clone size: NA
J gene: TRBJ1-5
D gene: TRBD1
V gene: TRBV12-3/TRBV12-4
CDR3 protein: CASSRTGGRQPQHF
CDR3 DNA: TGTGCCAGCAGCCGGACAGGGGGCAGGCAGCCCCAGCATTTT

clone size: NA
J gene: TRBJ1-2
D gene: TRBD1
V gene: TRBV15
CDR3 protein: CATSRGRNRGAGGYTF
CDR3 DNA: TGTGCCACCAGCAGGGGTAGAAACAGGGGCGCTGGTGGCTACACCTTC

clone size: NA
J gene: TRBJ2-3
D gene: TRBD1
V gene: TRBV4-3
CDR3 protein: CASSQVMGADRGDTQYF
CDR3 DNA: TGCGCCAGCAGCCAAGTCATGGGAGCTGACAGGGGAGATACGCAGTATTTT

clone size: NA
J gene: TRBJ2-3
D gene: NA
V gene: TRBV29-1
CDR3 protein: CSAGRGLRTDTQYF
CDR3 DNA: TGCAGCGCGGGGAGGGGGCTGCGCACAGATACGCAGTATTTT

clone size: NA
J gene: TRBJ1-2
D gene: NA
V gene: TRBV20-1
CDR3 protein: CSAKGGDGYTF
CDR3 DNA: TGCAGTGCTAAGGGAGGCGATGGCTACACCTTC

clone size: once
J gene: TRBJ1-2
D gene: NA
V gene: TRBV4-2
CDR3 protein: CASSQDRDTEAAGYGYTF
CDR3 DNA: TGTGCCAGCAGCCAAGATCGGGACACAGAGGCCGCCGGATATGGCTACACCTTC

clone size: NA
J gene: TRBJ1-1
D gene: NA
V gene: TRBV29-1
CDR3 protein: CSARVWGFRTQGGDTETFF
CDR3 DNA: TGCAGCGCCAGGGTGTGGGGCTTCAGGACTCAAGGTGGGGACACTGAAACTTTCTTT

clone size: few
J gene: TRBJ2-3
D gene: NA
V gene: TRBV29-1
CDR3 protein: CSVGARSTDTQYF
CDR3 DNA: TGCAGCGTGGGCGCCAGGAGCACAGATACGCAGTATTTT

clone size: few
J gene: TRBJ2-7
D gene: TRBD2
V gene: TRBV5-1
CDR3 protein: CARWTSDYEQYF
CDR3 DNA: TGCGCCAGATGGACTAGCGATTACGAGCAGTACTTC

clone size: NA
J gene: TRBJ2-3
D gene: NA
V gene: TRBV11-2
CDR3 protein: CASSQRLLGKKGVITDTQYF
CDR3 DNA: TGTGCCAGCAGCCAGCGACTTCTAGGGAAAAAGGGAGTAATCACAGATACGCAGTATTTT

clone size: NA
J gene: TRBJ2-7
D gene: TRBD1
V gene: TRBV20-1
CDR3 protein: CSAHNDRGEQYF
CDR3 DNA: TGCAGTGCTCATAACGACAGGGGCGAGCAGTACTTC

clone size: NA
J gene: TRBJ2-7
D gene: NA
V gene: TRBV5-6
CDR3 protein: CASSLRRHSYEQYF
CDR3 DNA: TGTGCCAGCAGCTTGCGACGGCACTCCTACGAGCAGTACTTC

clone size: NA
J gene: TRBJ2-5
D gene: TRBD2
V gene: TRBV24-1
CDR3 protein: CATSDFLAGGISKETQYF
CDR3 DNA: TGTGCCACCAGTGATTTTCTAGCGGGGGGGATTTCTAAAGAGACCCAGTACTTC

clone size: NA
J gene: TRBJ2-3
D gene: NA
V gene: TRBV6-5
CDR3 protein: CASSPRGMGQTDTQYF
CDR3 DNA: TGTGCCAGCAGTCCCCGGGGGATGGGGCAGACAGATACGCAGTATTTT

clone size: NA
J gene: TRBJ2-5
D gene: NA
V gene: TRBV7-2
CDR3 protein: CASSPRLAGETQYF
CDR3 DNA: TGTGCCAGCAGCCCCCGTCTAGCAGGGGAGACCCAGTACTTC

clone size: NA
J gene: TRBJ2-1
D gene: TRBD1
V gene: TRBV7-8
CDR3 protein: CASSLMLRDRGTNEQFF
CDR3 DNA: TGTGCCAGCAGCTTAATGCTGAGGGACAGGGGTACCAATGAGCAGTTCTTC

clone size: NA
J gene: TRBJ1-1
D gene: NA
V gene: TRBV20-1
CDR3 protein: CSARESRGTEAFF
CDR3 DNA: TGCAGTGCTAGAGAGTCCCGGGGAACTGAAGCTTTCTTT

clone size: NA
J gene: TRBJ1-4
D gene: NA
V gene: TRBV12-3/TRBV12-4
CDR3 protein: CASSEGGFREKLFF
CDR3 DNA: TGTGCCAGCAGTGAGGGGGGTTTCAGGGAAAAACTGTTTTTT

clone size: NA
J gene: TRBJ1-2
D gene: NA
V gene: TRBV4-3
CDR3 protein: CASRRDQGKIHYGYTF
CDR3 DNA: TGCGCCAGCAGGCGAGACCAGGGGAAAATTCACTATGGCTACACCTTC

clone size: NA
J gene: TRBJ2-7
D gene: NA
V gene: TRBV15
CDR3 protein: CATSREGPWSSYEQYF
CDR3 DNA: TGTGCCACCAGCAGAGAAGGTCCGTGGAGCTCCTACGAGCAGTACTTC

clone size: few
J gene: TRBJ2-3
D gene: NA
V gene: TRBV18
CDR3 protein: CASSPPTETGVTDTQYF
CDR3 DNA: TGTGCCAGCTCACCACCGACTGAGACAGGCGTGACAGATACGCAGTATTTT

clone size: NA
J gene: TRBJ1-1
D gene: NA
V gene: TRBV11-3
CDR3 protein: CASSLVAWGMNTEAFF
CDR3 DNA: TGTGCCAGCAGCTTAGTCGCGTGGGGAATGAACACTGAAGCTTTCTTT

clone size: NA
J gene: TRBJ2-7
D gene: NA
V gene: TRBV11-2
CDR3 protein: CASSLEIAAGPREQYF
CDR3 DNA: TGTGCCAGCAGCTTAGAGATTGCGGCGGGACCCCGCGAGCAGTACTTC

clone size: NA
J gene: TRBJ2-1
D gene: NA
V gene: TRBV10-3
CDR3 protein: CAISESVVSGDRGDEQFF
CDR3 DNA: TGTGCCATCAGTGAGTCAGTGGTATCGGGAGATAGGGGCGATGAGCAGTTCTTC

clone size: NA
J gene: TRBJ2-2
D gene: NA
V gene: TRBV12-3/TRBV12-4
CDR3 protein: CASSVDSAGELFF
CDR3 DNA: TGTGCCAGCAGTGTCGACAGCGCCGGGGAGCTGTTTTTT

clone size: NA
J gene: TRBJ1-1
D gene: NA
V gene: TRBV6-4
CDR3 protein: CASKDALGDTEAFF
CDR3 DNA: TGTGCCAGCAAGGACGCTCTCGGGGACACTGAAGCTTTCTTT

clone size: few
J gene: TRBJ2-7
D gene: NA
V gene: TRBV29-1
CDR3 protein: CSVEHRDEGRYEQYF
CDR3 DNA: TGCAGCGTTGAACACCGGGACGAGGGCCGCTACGAGCAGTACTTC

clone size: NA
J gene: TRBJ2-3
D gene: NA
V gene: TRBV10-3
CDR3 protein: CAINTQGVATDTQYF
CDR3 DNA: TGTGCCATCAACACACAGGGAGTCGCCACAGATACGCAGTATTTT

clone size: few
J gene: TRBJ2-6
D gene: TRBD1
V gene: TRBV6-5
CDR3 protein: CASSYYPGQSMSGANVLTF
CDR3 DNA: TGTGCCAGCAGTTACTATCCGGGACAGAGTATGTCTGGGGCCAACGTCCTGACTTTC

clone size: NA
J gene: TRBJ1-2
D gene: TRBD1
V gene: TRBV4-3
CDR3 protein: CASSQINPPGQNYGYTF
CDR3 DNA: TGCGCCAGCAGCCAAATTAACCCACCGGGACAGAACTATGGCTACACCTTC

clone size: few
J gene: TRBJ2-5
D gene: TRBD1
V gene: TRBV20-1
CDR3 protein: CSAAPGGETQYF
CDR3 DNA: TGCAGTGCTGCCCCAGGGGGAGAGACCCAGTACTTC

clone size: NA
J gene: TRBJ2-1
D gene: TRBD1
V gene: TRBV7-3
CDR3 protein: CASSLTGIRDEQFF
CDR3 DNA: TGTGCCAGCAGCTTGACAGGGATACGAGATGAGCAGTTCTTC

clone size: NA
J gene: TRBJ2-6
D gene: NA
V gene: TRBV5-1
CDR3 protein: CASSQKAGSGANVLTF
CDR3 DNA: TGCGCCAGCAGCCAAAAGGCGGGCTCTGGGGCCAACGTCCTGACTTTC

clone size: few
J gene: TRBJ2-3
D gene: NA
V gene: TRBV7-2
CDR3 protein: CASSLGELLPDTQYF
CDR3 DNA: TGTGCCAGCAGCTTAGGCGAACTTCTCCCAGATACGCAGTATTTT

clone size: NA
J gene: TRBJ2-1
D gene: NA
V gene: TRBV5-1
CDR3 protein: CASSLEGESWRNEQFF
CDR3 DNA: TGCGCCAGCAGCCTGGAGGGGGAATCGTGGCGCAATGAGCAGTTCTTC

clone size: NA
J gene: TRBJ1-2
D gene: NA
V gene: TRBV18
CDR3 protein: CASSPNDNYGYTF
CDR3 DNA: TGTGCCAGCTCACCGAATGACAACTATGGCTACACCTTC

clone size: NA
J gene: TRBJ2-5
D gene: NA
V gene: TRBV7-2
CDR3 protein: CASSWRQEETQYF
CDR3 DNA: TGTGCCAGCAGCTGGAGACAGGAAGAGACCCAGTACTTC

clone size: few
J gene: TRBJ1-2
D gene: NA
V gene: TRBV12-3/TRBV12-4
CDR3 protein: CASSFGVYGYTF
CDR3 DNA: TGTGCCAGCAGTTTTGGGGTCTATGGCTACACCTTC

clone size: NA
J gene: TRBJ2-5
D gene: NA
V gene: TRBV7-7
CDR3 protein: CASSLGAGWETQYF
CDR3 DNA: TGCGCCAGCAGCTTAGGGGCGGGGTGGGAGACCCAGTACTTC